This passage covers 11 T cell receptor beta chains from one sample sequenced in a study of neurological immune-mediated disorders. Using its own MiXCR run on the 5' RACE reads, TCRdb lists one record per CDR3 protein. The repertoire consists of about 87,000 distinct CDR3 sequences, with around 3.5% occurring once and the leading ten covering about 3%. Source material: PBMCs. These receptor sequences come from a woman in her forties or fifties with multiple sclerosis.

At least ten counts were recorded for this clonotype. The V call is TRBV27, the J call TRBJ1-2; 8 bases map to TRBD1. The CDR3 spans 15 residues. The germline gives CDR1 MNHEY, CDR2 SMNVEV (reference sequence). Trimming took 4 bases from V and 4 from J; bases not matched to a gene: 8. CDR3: CASSSGTGLSYGYTF. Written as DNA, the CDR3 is TGTGCCAGCAGTTCTGGGACAGGCCTTAGCTATGGCTACACCTTC.

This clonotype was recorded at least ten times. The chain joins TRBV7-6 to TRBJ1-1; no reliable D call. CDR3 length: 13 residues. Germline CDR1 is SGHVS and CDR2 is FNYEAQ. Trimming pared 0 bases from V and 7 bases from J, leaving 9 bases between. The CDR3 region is CASSLAPGSEAFF. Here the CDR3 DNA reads TGTGCCAGCAGCTTAGCGCCGGGCAGTGAAGCTTTCTTT.

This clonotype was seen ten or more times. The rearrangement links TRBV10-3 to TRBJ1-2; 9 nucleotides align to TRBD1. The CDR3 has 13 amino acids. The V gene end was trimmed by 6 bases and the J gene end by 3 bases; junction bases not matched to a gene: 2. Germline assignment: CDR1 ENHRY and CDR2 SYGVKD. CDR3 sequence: CAISRDRDYGYTF. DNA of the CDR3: TGTGCCATCAGCAGGGACAGGGACTATGGCTACACCTTC.

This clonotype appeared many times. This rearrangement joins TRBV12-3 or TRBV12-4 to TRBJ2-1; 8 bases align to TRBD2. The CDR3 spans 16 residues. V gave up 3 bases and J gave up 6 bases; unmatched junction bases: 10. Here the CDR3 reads CASSFSGTRGSNEQFF. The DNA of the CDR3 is TGTGCCAGCAGTTTTTCCGGGACTAGAGGCAGCAATGAGCAGTTCTTC.

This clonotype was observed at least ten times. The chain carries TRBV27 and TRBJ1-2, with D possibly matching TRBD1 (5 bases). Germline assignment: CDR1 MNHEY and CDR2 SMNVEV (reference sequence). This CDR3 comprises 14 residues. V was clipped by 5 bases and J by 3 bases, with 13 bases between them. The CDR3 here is CASSISWGDYGYTF. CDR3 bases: TGTGCCAGCAGTATTTCTTGGGGGGACTATGGCTACACCTTC.

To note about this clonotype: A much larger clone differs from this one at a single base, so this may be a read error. The CDR3 DNA follows: TGTGTCAGCAGTGGACGCGACACCGTGAACACTGAAGCTTTCTTT. It codes for CVSSGRDTVNTEAFF. This chain links TRBV27 with TRBJ1-1, with D unclear. The CDR3 contains 15 residues. Germline loops: CDR1 MNHEY, CDR2 SMNVEV (reference sequence).

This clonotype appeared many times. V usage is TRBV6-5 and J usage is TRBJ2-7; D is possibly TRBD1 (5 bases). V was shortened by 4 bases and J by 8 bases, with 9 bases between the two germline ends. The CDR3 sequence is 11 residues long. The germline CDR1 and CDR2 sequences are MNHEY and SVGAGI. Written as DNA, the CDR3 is TGTGCCAGCAGTTTCAGGGATCAGCAGTACTTC. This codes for CASSFRDQQYF.

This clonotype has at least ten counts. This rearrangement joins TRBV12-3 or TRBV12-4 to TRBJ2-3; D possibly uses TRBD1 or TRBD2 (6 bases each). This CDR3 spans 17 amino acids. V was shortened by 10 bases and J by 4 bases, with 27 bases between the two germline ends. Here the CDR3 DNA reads TGTGCCACCAACCCAGGGCCGGGTAAGGGGGGAGCAGATACGCAGTATTTT. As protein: CATNPGPGKGGADTQYF.

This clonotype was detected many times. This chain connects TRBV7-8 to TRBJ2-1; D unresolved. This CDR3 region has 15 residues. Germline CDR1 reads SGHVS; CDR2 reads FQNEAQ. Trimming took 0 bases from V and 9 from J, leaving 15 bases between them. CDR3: CASSLASGWAGEQFF. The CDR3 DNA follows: TGTGCCAGCAGCTTAGCTAGTGGCTGGGCTGGTGAGCAGTTCTTC.

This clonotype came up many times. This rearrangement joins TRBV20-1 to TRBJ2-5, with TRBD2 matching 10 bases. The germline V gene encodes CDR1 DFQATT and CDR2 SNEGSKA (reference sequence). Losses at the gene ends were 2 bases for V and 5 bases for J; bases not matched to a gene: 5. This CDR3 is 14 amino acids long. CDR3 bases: TGCAGTGCTAGACTAGCGGGGGAAGGGGAGACCCAGTACTTC. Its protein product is CSARLAGEGETQYF.

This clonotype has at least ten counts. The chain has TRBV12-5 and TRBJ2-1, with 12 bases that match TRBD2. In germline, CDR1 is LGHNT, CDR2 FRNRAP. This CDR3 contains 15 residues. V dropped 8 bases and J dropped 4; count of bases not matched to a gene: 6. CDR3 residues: CASLLAGGVYNEQFF. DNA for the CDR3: TGTGCTAGTTTACTAGCGGGGGGAGTGTACAATGAGCAGTTCTTC.